The entry below describes one TCR beta chain. The antigen is undetermined. The PCR had 60 Vbeta and 13 Jbeta primers. Profiling relied on immunoSEQ multiplex PCR, and the TCRdb table lists in-frame clones only, not all of them. The table lists about 270,000 clones, under 80% of them singletons. These data are taken from a study of cytomegalovirus exposure and HLA in healthy donors. V was shortened by 8 bases and J by 3 bases, with 6 bases between the two germline ends. This CDR3 region has 11 residues. The V gene's germline CDR1 is SGHNT and CDR2 YENEEA. The study's findings and limits: According to a later analysis, most TCR beta chains associated with CMV appeared HLA-restricted. Later analysis identified 17,000 or so TCR beta sequences associated with HLA alleles, using a false discovery rate threshold of 0.05. Prior analysis indicated that the majority of TCR beta V segments exhibited productivity approximately 87% or approximately 30% of the time.

This chain joins TRBV11-3 and TRBJ2-3, with D possibly being TRBD1 (5 bases). Sequenced input: PBMCs. The origin of this receptor is a female donor in good health and CMV-seronegative. CDR3 sequence (DNA): TGTGCCAGCGGGGCGACAGATACGCAGTATTTT. Translating gives CASGATDTQYF. The full variable domain, completed using reference TRBV11-3 and TRBJ2-3, is EAGVVQSPRYKIIEKKQPVAFWCNPISGHNTLYWYLQNLGQGPELLIRYENEEAVDDSQLPKDRFSAERLKGVDSTLKIQPAELGDSAVYLCASGATDTQYFGPGTRLTVL.